The clone carrying this T cell receptor (beta chain) was counted at least ten times. What it binds is not known. These data originate in a study of neurological immune-mediated disorders. Findings and caveats of the study: The most TCR clonal expansion was seen in HTLV-1-associated myelopathy, whereas the least was seen in multiple sclerosis, below the level in healthy controls. No expanded-clone CDR3 amino acid sequence recurred across subjects, suggesting private TCR-beta repertoires.

Per the germline V gene, CDR1 is SGHRS and CDR2 is YFSETQ. Trimming stripped 4 bases from V and 5 bases from J, with 13 bases between. The CDR3 is 13 amino acids. Template-switch 5'RACE cDNA synthesis added a 10-nucleotide unique molecular identifier. TCRdb passed the 5' RACE reads through MiXCR, listing each CDR3 protein once. The profile shows 25,000 to 35,000 distinct CDR3 sequences, about 4.1% of them singletons. CD4+ or CD8+ T cells, around 1 million per library, were used for sorted libraries. This receptor was taken from a woman in her forties in good health. Sequencing was done on a sample of CD4+ T cells from blood. The chain couples TRBV5-1 to TRBJ2-7, with no clear D. The CDR3 nucleotides read TGCGCCAGCAGCGACCATGCCGGTAACGAGCAGTACTTC. Its translation is CASSDHAGNEQYF.